This TCR beta chain was recorded in a study of blood T cell repertoires in COVID-19. At the level of the study: There were acute and convalescent COVID-19 samples, and they came from the United States, Italy and Spain. In each case, the material was cDNA or gDNA derived from T cells, B-cell-depleted T cells, or PBMCs.

In the study's own analysis: By means of reference gene primer amplification, nucleated cell counts were estimated. TCRdb's table, derived via immunoSEQ multiplex PCR, lists solely in-frame clones and lacks some. V and J calls and clone size are those listed in that table; D and trimming were worked out from the DNA. This sample has 110,000 to 150,000 clones, with around 90% found just once. V was trimmed by 6 bases and J by 0 bases, leaving 8 bases between them. This CDR3 has 13 amino acids. Germline CDR1 and CDR2: MDHEN and SYDVKM. This clone was seen once. This clonotype originated in an older man with acute or convalescent COVID-19. The sequenced material came from peripheral blood. This chain connects TRBV28 to TRBJ1-1; unclear D gene. This chain's CDR3 is CASRGPLNTEAFF. The CDR3 nucleotides read TGTGCCAGCAGGGGCCCTTTGAACACTGAAGCTTTCTTT. Drawing the rest from reference TRBV28 and TRBJ1-1, the complete variable domain is DVKVTQSSRYLVKRTGEKVFLECVQDMDHENMFWYRQDPGLGLRLIYFSYDVKMKEKGDIPEGYSVSREKKERFSLILESASTNQTSMYLCASRGPLNTEAFFGQGTRLTVV.